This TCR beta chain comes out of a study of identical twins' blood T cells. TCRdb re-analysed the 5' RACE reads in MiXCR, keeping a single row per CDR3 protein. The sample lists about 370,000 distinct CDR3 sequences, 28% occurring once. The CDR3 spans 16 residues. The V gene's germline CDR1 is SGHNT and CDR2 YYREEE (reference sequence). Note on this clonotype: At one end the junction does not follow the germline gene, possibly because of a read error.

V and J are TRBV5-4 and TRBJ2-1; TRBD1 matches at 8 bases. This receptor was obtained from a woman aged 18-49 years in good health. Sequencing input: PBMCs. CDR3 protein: CASSSRQGRSYNDQFF. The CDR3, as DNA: TGTGCCAGCAGCTCTAGACAGGGGCGATCCTACAATGATCAGTTCTTC.